These T cell receptor beta chains were read from a single sample in a study of blood T cells in healthy people across ages. TCRdb reprocessed the 5' RACE reads with MiXCR, giving one entry per CDR3 protein. The sample yields roughly 1,100,000 distinct CDR3 sequences, approximately 25% seen once. The sample also formed part of further work on T cells of mothers and their children.

The sequencing input was blood. The origin of the receptors is a girl aged 2 to 10 in good health. Each CDR3 is given with its conserved first and last residue. D genes are given only for firm matches. Not all rows give a size; the values are once, few, many and, for expanded clones, a class.

J,D,size,V,CDR3,DNA
TRBJ1-5,-,many,TRBV9,CASSGTGRNQPQHF,TGTGCCAGCAGCGGCACAGGGAGAAATCAGCCCCAGCATTTT
TRBJ2-1,-,few,TRBV6-5,CASTKLPGEGNEQFF,TGTGCCAGCACTAAACTTCCAGGGGAAGGGAATGAGCAGTTCTTC
TRBJ2-7,-,few,TRBV20-1,CSATVSSYEQYF,TGCAGTGCTACGGTGAGCTCCTACGAGCAGTACTTC
TRBJ1-2,-,-,TRBV29-1,CSVDGGYTF,TGCAGCGTTGATGGAGGCTACACCTTC
TRBJ1-1,-,many,TRBV7-9,CASSLRDGNTEAFF,TGTGCCAGCAGCTTGAGGGACGGGAACACTGAAGCTTTCTTT
TRBJ2-6,TRBD2,-,TRBV5-1,CASSDPRLAENVLTF,TGCGCCAGCAGCGACCCCCGACTAGCGGAGAACGTCCTGACTTTC
TRBJ2-7,-,few,TRBV16,CASSQSGGEQYF,TGTGCCAGCAGCCAATCAGGGGGGGAGCAGTACTTC
TRBJ2-7,-,-,TRBV28,CASSLGWAAAKRDNEQYF,TGTGCCAGCAGTTTAGGATGGGCGGCGGCGAAGCGGGACAACGAGCAGTACTTC
TRBJ1-2,-,few,TRBV25-1,CASAEGKVKGYTF,TGTGCCAGTGCTGAAGGGAAGGTGAAGGGCTACACCTTC
TRBJ2-4,-,few,TRBV28,CASSFRFGDIQYF,TGTGCCAGCAGTTTTAGGTTCGGGGACATTCAGTACTTC
TRBJ2-3,-,once,TRBV12-3/TRBV12-4,CAGSLVLDTQYF,TGTGCCGGCAGTCTGGTCCTTGATACGCAGTATTTT
TRBJ2-3,-,once,TRBV13,CASSRGRFSDTQYF,TGTGCCAGCAGCCGTGGACGCTTCTCAGATACGCAGTATTTT
TRBJ2-5,-,-,TRBV27,CASSPHNGQQETQYF,TGTGCCAGCAGTCCCCACAATGGACAGCAAGAGACCCAGTACTTC
TRBJ2-7,TRBD1,many,TRBV7-9,CASSSRDSTYEQYF,TGTGCCAGCAGCTCCCGGGACAGCACCTACGAGCAGTACTTC
TRBJ2-7,-,few,TRBV7-8,CASSFAGGDDEQYF,TGTGCCAGCAGCTTTGCTGGCGGGGACGACGAGCAGTACTTC
TRBJ2-2,-,-,TRBV20-1,CSAGWAANTGELFF,TGCAGTGCAGGCTGGGCGGCAAACACCGGGGAGCTGTTTTTT
TRBJ2-3,-,-,TRBV20-1,CSAVNVADTQYF,TGCAGTGCTGTGAACGTCGCCGACACGCAGTATTTT
TRBJ2-4,-,few,TRBV25-1,CASSNRLIQYF,TGTGCCAGCAGTAATAGGTTAATCCAGTACTTC
TRBJ1-1,-,-,TRBV29-1,CSVVGYGGATEAFF,TGCAGCGTTGTAGGGTATGGGGGAGCAACTGAAGCTTTCTTT
TRBJ2-5,-,-,TRBV7-2,CASSLVGEVETQYF,TGTGCCAGCAGCTTAGTCGGCGAGGTTGAGACCCAGTACTTC
TRBJ2-3,TRBD2,-,TRBV7-9,CASSLEPLVAGTDTQYF,TGTGCCAGCAGCTTAGAACCCTTGGTAGCGGGGACAGATACGCAGTATTTT
TRBJ2-7,TRBD1,-,TRBV20-1,CSARSVGRTGSNEQYF,TGCAGTGCTAGGTCTGTGGGGAGGACAGGGTCTAACGAGCAGTACTTC
TRBJ2-7,-,-,TRBV29-1,CSVEDSRPGRYEQYF,TGCAGCGTTGAAGATAGTCGTCCGGGGAGATACGAGCAGTACTTC
TRBJ2-5,TRBD1,-,TRBV11-3,CASSRRSRGLETQYF,TGTGCCAGCAGCCGACGATCCAGGGGGCTAGAGACCCAGTACTTC
TRBJ1-1,-,few,TRBV6-1,CASFETGSGPNTEAFF,TGTGCCAGCTTTGAAACAGGGTCGGGGCCAAACACTGAAGCTTTCTTT
TRBJ2-5,TRBD1,-,TRBV28,CASSWGTEVSDTAQETQYF,TGTGCCAGCAGTTGGGGGACAGAGGTATCCGATACGGCCCAAGAGACCCAGTACTTC
TRBJ2-1,-,few,TRBV6-4,CASSEERSSYNEQFF,TGTGCCAGCAGTGAGGAGCGGAGCTCCTACAATGAGCAGTTCTTC